The 14 T cell receptor beta chains below come from one sample, sequenced in a study of blood T cell repertoires in COVID-19. Libraries were prepared by immunoSEQ multiplex PCR; TCRdb keeps only in-frame clonotypes and omits some of them. Here the sample spans roughly 300,000 clones, 70% to 90% being singletons. The sequencing sample was made of peripheral blood. These receptor sequences come from a man between 18 and 29 years old with active or convalescent COVID-19.

The J gene is TRBJ1-1, the V gene TRBV4-1, with D unresolved. Trimming removed 0 bases from V and 7 bases from J, with 12 bases in between. The CDR3 covers 14 residues. Germline V lookup: CDR1 MGHRA, CDR2 YSYEKL. The CDR3 protein is CASSQEYGEVEAFF. CDR3 DNA sequence: TGCGCCAGCAGCCAAGAATACGGTGAGGTTGAAGCTTTCTTT.

This sequence joins TRBV4-1 and TRBJ2-3; 11 bases line up with TRBD2. V lost 0 bases and J lost 0; bases outside the gene matches: 11. Germline CDR1 MGHRA, CDR2 YSYEKL. The length of the CDR3 is 20 residues. The CDR3 DNA reads as TGCGCCAGCAGCCAAGATTTGGGCCTAGCGGGGGGAACTAGCACAGATACGCAGTATTTT. Protein: CASSQDLGLAGGTSTDTQYF.

V and J are TRBV7-3 and TRBJ1-1, with 8 bases fitting TRBD1. This CDR3 comprises 14 residues. Per the germline V gene, CDR1 is SGHTA and CDR2 is FQGTGA. V lost 4 bases, J lost 2 bases, and 3 bases stayed unmatched. CDR3 bases: TGTGCCAGCAGCTACGGACAGGGCAACACTGAAGCTTTCTTT. Its protein is CASSYGQGNTEAFF.

V gene TRBV4-1 combines with J gene TRBJ2-5; 7 bases map to TRBD2. The junction had 8 bases not matched to a gene; V was cut back by 0 bases and J by 4 bases. This CDR3 has 16 residues. Germline CDR1 reads MGHRA; CDR2 reads YSYEKL. The CDR3 loop is CASSQDLGGLRETQYF. DNA of the CDR3: TGCGCCAGCAGCCAAGATTTGGGGGGGTTGAGAGAGACCCAGTACTTC.

In this sample, this clone turned up once. The V and J genes are TRBV5-6 and TRBJ2-7; TRBD1 is a possible D gene (6 bases). Germline lookup yields CDR1 SGHDT and CDR2 YYEEEE. V was trimmed by 4 bases and J by 4 bases, leaving 9 bases between them. This CDR3 is built from 12 residues. Here the CDR3 DNA reads TGTGCCAGCAGCGAAGGACAGTACGAGCAGTACTTC. This sequence encodes CASSEGQYEQYF.

The chain combines TRBV7-9 with TRBJ2-3; 9 bases line up with TRBD2. The V and J ends lost 2 bases and 5 bases, in that order; junction bases with no gene match: 8. The CDR3 is 16 amino acids. The germline V gene encodes CDR1 SEHNR and CDR2 FQNEAQ (reference sequence). CDR3 in DNA: TGTGCCAGCAGCTTAAAGGTTGGCGGGGGGGTAGATACGCAGTATTTT. Translated, it gives CASSLKVGGGVDTQYF.

CDR3 sequence (DNA): TGTGCCAGCCGATCCCCGGGGGGGGATACGCAGTATTTT. Translating gives CASRSPGGDTQYF. The rearrangement links TRBV6-5 to TRBJ2-3; TRBD2 agrees at 8 bases. V lost 8 bases, J lost 6 bases, and 7 bases stayed unmatched. Germline loops: CDR1 MNHEY, CDR2 SVGAGI. The CDR3 totals 13 residues.

This chain joins TRBV11-2 and TRBJ2-2; D is ambiguous. This CDR3 comprises 14 residues. CDR1 is SGHAT and CDR2 is FQNNGV in the germline V gene. V shed 0 bases and J shed 6 bases, with 8 bases lying between them. This chain's CDR3 is CASSLENLPGELFF. As DNA, the CDR3 is TGTGCCAGCAGCTTAGAGAATCTACCCGGGGAGCTGTTTTTT.

The chain uses TRBV4-1 and TRBJ2-7; tentatively, D is TRBD1 (5 bases). V was clipped by 3 bases and J by 3 bases, with 9 bases between them. The CDR3 is 13 residues long. Looked up from germline, CDR1 is MGHRA and CDR2 is YSYEKL. Here the CDR3 reads CASSQTEFYEQYF. The CDR3 bases are TGCGCCAGCAGCCAGACAGAATTCTACGAGCAGTACTTC.

The chain carries TRBV20-1 and TRBJ1-2; D perhaps matches TRBD1 (6 bases). CDR1 and CDR2 from the germline V gene are DFQATT and SNEGSKA (reference sequence). The V and J ends lost 4 bases and 4 bases respectively, with 7 bases between them. The CDR3 totals 11 residues. CDR3 DNA sequence: TGCAGTGCTATGGACAGCTATGGCTACACCTTC. Its protein product is CSAMDSYGYTF.

V and J are TRBV5-1 and TRBJ1-4; unclear D gene. Germline-derived CDR1 and CDR2 are SGHRS and YFSETQ. Trimming pared 0 bases from V and 0 bases from J, leaving 6 bases between. This CDR3 has 15 amino acids. The CDR3 loop is CASSLARTTNEKLFF. For the CDR3, the DNA is TGCGCCAGCAGCTTGGCGAGGACAACTAATGAAAAACTGTTTTTT.

This chain joins TRBV5-1 and TRBJ2-3; D gene unclear. This CDR3 has 12 amino acids. V dropped 4 bases and J dropped 7 bases, with 10 bases sitting between them. Germline V gives CDR1 SGHRS, CDR2 YFSETQ. CDR3 residues: CASSPDWNTQYF. The CDR3 DNA follows: TGCGCCAGCAGCCCCGACTGGAATACGCAGTATTTT. Filled out from reference TRBV5-1 and TRBJ2-3, the complete variable domain reads KAGVTQTPRYLIKTRGQQVTLSCSPISGHRSVSWYQQTPGQGLQFLFEYFSETQRNKGNFPGRFSGRQFSNSRSEMNVSTLELGDSALYLCASSPDWNTQYFGPGTRLTVL.

This chain links TRBV12-5 with TRBJ2-4; D may be TRBD1 (5 bases). The CDR3 sequence is 16 residues long. The ends were cut back, 5 bases at V and 3 bases at J, with 17 bases in the middle. Germline V lookup: CDR1 LGHNT, CDR2 FRNRAP. Written as DNA, the CDR3 is TGTGCTAGTGGTCACCAGGACAAGGCCGGCAAAAACATTCAGTACTTC. Translation gives CASGHQDKAGKNIQYF.

V usage is TRBV29-1 and J usage is TRBJ2-7; D is possibly TRBD1 (5 bases). Trimming cost V 7 bases and J 2 bases, with 12 bases left between them. The CDR3 sequence is 12 residues long. Germline lookup yields CDR1 SQVTM and CDR2 ANQGSEA. The CDR3 nucleotides read TGCAGCGAGCTGGACACAACCTACGAGCAGTACTTC. This gives the protein CSELDTTYEQYF.